This TCR beta chain comes out of a study of blood T cell repertoires in COVID-19. Study-level background: Sites in the United States, Italy and Spain provided acute and convalescent COVID-19 samples.

TCRdb's copy holds only in-frame clones and misses some; the assay was immunoSEQ multiplex PCR. The sample comprises roughly 220,000 clones, around 83% of which are singletons, and 2.9% rests with the top ten. Germline lookup yields CDR1 KGHSH and CDR2 LQKENI. The length of the CDR3 is 14 residues. The ends lost 3 bases at V and 5 bases at J; junction bases unmatched: 5. The TCR sequence derives from a man aged 50-60 years who had recovered from COVID-19. Sequenced: peripheral blood. V gene TRBV18 combines with J gene TRBJ2-5; 8 bases are shared with TRBD1. The CDR3 region is CASSPDRAWETQYF. For the CDR3, the DNA is TGTGCCAGCTCACCGGACAGGGCTTGGGAGACCCAGTACTTC.